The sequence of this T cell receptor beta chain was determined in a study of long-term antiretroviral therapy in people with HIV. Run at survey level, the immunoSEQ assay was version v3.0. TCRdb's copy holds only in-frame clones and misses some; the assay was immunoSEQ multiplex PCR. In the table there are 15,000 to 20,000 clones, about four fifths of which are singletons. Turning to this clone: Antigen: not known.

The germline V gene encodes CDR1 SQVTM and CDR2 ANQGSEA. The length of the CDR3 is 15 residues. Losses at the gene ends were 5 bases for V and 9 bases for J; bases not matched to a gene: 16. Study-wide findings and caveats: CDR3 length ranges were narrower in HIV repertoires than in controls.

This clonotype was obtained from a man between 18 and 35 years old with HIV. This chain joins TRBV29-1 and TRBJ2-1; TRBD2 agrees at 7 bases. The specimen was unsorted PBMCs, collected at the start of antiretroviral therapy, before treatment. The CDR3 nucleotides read TGCAGCGTTCGCCCAGGGACTACCCACTGGGGTGAGCAGTTCTTC. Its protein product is CSVRPGTTHWGEQFF.